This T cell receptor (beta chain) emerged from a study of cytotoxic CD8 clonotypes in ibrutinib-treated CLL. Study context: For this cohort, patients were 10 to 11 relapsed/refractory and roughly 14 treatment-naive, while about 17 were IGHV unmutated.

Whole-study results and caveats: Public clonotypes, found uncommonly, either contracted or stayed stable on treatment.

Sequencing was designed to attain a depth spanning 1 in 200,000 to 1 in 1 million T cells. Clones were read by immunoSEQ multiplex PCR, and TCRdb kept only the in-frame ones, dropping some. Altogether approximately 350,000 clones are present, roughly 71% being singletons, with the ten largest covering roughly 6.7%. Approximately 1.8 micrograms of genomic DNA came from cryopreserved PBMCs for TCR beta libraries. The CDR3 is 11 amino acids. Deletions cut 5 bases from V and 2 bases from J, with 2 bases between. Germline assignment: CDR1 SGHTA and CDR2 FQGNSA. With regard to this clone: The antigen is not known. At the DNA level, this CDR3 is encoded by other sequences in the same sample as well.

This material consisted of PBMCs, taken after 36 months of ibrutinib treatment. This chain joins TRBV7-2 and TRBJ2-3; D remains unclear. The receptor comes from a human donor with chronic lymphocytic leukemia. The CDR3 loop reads CASSNTDTQYF. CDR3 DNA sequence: TGTGCCAGCAGCAACACAGATACGCAGTATTTT.